The TCR beta chain described here comes from a study of blood T cells in healthy people across ages. Study as a whole: Capture via template switching afforded approximately one barcoded beta molecule per two T cells.

Trimming stripped 2 bases from V and 11 bases from J, with 18 bases between. CDR3 length: 14 amino acids. Germline CDR1 is SGHAT and CDR2 is FQNNGV. Comments on this clonotype: Its antigen is as yet unknown.

It was with a sample-barcoded 5' primer and a J-beta primer mix that a second PCR of roughly 7 to 12 cycles was run. TCRdb reprocessed the 5' RACE reads via MiXCR and lists one record per CDR3 protein. The sample yields over 950,000 distinct CDR3 sequences, 51% seen once. Points from the study as a whole: Unknown donor CMV status possibly confounded expanded clonotype changes. PBMCs that were unsorted prevented a conclusive naive versus antigen-experienced comparison.

V and J are TRBV11-2 and TRBJ1-1, with unresolved D. Sequencing was done on a sample of blood. This sequence originates from a woman aged 55-75 years in good health. The CDR3 region is CASSLNAYGTGAFF. The CDR3 coding sequence is TGTGCCAGCAGCTTAAATGCTTACGGAACGGGTGCTTTCTTT.